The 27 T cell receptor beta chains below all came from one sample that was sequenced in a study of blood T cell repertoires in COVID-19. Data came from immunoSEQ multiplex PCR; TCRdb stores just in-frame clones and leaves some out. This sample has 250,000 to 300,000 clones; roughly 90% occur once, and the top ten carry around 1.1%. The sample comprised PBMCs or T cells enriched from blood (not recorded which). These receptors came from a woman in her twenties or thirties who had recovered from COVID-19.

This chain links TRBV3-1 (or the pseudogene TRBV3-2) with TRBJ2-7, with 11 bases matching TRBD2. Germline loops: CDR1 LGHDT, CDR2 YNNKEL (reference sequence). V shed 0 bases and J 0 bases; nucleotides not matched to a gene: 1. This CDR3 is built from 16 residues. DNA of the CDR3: TGTGCCAGCAGCCAAGAGGGACTAGCGGACTCCTACGAGCAGTACTTC. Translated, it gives CASSQEGLADSYEQYF.

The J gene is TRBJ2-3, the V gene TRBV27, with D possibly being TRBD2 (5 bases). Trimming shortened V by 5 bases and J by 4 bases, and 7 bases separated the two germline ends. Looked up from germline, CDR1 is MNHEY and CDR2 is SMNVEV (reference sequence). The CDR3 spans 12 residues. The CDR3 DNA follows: TGTGCCAGCAGTCCGGGGTCAGATACGCAGTATTTT. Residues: CASSPGSDTQYF.

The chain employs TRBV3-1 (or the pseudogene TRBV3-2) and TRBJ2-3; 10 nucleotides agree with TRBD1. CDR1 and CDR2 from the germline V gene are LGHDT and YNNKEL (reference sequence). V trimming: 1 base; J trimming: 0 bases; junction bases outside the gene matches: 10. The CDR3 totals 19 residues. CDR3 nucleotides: TGTGCCAGCAGCCAAGTTGCGGGACAGGGGTGGTCTAGCACAGATACGCAGTATTTT. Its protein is CASSQVAGQGWSSTDTQYF.

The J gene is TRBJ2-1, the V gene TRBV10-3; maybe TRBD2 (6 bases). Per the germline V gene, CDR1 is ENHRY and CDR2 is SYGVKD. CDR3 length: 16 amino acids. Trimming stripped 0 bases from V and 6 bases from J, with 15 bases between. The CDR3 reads CAISESNGRLSNEQFF. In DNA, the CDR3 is TGTGCCATCAGTGAGTCGAACGGGAGATTGAGCAATGAGCAGTTCTTC.

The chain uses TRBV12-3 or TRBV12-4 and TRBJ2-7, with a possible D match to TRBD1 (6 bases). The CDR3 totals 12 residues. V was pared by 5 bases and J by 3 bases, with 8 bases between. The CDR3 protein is CASSTQGYEQYF. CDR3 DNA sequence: TGTGCCAGCAGTACACAGGGCTACGAGCAGTACTTC.

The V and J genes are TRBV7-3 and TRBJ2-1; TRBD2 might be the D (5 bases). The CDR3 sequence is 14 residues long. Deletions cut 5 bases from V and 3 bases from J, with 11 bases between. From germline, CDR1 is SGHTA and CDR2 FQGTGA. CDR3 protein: CASSPGGSYNEQFF. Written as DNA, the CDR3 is TGTGCCAGCAGCCCCGGTGGGAGCTACAATGAGCAGTTCTTC.

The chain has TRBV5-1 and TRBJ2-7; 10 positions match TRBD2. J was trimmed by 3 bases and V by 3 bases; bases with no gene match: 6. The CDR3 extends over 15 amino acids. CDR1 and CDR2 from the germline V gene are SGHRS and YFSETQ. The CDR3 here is CASSSPSGSVYEQYF. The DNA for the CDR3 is TGCGCCAGCAGCTCCCCTAGCGGGAGTGTCTACGAGCAGTACTTC.

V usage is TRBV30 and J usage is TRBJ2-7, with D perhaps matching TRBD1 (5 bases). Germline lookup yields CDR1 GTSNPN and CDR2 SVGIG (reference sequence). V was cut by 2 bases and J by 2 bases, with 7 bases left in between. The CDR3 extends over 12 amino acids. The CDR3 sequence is CAWSPRAYEQYF. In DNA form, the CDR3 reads TGTGCCTGGAGTCCCAGGGCCTACGAGCAGTACTTC.

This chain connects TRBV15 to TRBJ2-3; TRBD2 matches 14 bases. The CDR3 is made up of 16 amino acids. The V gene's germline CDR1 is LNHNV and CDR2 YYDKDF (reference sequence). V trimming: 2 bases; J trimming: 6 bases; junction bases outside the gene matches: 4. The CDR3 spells CATSRSGTSGSDTQYF. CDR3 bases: TGTGCCACCAGCAGATCCGGGACTAGCGGGAGCGATACGCAGTATTTT.

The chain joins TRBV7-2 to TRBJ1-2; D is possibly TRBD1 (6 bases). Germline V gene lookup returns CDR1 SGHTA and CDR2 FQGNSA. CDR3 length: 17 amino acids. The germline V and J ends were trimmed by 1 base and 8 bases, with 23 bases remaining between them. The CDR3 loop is CASSLEMQGSGSEGYTF. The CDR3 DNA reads TGTGCCAGCAGCTTAGAGATGCAGGGGTCCGGATCGGAAGGCTACACCTTC.

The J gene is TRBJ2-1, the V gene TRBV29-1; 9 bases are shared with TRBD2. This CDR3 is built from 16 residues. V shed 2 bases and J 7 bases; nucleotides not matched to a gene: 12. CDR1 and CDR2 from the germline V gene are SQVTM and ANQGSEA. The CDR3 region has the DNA TGCAGCGTTGAAACGTGGGTAGCGGGAGCCGGTAATGAGCAGTTCTTC. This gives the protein CSVETWVAGAGNEQFF.

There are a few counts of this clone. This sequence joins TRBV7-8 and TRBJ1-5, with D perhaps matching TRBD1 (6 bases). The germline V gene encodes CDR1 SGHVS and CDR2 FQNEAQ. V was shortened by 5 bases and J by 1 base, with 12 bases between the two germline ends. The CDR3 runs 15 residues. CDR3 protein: CASSRGGGSNQPQHF. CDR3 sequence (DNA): TGTGCCAGCAGCCGAGGGGGGGGAAGCAATCAGCCCCAGCATTTT.

The CDR3 reads CASSQLAGNEQFF. Written as DNA, the CDR3 is TGTGCCAGCAGCCAACTAGCGGGGAATGAGCAGTTCTTC. The chain couples TRBV3-1 (or the pseudogene TRBV3-2) to TRBJ2-1; TRBD2 agrees at 9 bases. After removal of 2 bases from V and 7 bases from J, the junction contained 0 bases not matched to a gene. The germline gives CDR1 LGHDT, CDR2 YNNKEL (reference sequence). The CDR3 contains 13 residues.

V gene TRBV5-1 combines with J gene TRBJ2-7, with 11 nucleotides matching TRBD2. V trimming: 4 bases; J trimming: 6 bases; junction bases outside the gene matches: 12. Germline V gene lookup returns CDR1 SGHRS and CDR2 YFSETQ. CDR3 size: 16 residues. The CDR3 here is CASSPRTSGQGGEQYF. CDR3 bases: TGCGCCAGCAGCCCGAGGACTAGCGGGCAAGGGGGCGAGCAGTACTTC.

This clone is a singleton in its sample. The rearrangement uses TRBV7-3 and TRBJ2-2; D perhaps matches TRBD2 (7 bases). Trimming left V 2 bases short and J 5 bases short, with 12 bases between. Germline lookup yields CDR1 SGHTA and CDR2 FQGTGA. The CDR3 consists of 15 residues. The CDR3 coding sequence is TGTGCCAGCAGCTTAGACGGGGGGCTTACCGGGGAGCTGTTTTTT. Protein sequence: CASSLDGGLTGELFF.

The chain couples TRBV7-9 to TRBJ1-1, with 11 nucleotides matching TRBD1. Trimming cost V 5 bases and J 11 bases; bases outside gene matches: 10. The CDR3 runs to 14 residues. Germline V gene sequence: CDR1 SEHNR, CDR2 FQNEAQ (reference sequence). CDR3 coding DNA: TGTGCCAGCAGCAAGACCGGGACAGGGGGTTTGGCTTTCTTT. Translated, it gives CASSKTGTGGLAFF.

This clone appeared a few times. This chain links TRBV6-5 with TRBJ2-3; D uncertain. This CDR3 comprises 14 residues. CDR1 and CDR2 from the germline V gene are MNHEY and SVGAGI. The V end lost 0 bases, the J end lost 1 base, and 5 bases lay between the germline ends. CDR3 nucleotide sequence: TGTGCCAGCAGTTACTCCCCCGGCACAGATACGCAGTATTTT. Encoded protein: CASSYSPGTDTQYF.

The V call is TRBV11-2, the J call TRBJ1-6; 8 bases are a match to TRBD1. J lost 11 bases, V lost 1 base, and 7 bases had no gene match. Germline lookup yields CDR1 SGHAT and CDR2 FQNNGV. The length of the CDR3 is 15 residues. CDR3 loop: CASSLAGQGRTPLHF. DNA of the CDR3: TGTGCCAGCAGCTTAGCAGGACAGGGAAGGACACCCCTCCACTTT.

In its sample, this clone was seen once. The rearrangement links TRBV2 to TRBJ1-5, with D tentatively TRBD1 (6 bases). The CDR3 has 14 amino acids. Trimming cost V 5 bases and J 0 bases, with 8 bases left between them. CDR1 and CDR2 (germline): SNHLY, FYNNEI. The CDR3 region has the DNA TGTGCCAGCAGTCAGGGGTTTAGCAATCAGCCCCAGCATTTT. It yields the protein CASSQGFSNQPQHF. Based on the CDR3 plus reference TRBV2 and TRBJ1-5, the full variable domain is EPEVTQTPSHQVTQMGQEVILRCVPISNHLYFYWYRQILGQKVEFLVSFYNNEISEKSEIFDDQFSVERPDGSNFTLKIRSTKLEDSAMYFCASSQGFSNQPQHFGDGTRLSIL.

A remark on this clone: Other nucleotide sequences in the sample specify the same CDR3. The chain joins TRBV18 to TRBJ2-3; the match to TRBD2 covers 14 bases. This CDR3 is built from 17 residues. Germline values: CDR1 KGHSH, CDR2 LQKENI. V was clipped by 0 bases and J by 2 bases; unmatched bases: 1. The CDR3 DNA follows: TGTGCCAGCTCACCACCGACTAGCGGGAGGGCCACAGATACGCAGTATTTT. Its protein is CASSPPTSGRATDTQYF. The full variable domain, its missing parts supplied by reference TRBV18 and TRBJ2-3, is NAGVMQNPRHLVRRRGQEARLRCSPMKGHSHVYWYRQLPEEGLKFMVYLQKENIIDESGMPKERFSAEFPKEGPSILRIQQVVRGDSAAYFCASSPPTSGRATDTQYFGPGTRLTVL.

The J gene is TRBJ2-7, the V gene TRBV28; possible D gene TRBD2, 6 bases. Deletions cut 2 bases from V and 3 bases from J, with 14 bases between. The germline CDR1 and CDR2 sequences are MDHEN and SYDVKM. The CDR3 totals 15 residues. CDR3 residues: CASSLRGNPRYEQYF. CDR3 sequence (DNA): TGTGCCAGCAGTTTACGGGGGAACCCACGCTACGAGCAGTACTTC.

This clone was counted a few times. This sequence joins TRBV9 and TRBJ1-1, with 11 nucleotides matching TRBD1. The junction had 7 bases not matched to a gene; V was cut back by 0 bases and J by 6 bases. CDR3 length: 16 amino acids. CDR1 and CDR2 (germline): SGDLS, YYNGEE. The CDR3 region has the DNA TGTGCCAGCAGCGTAGGAGGGACAGGGGGGTTTGCTGAAGCTTTCTTT. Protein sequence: CASSVGGTGGFAEAFF.

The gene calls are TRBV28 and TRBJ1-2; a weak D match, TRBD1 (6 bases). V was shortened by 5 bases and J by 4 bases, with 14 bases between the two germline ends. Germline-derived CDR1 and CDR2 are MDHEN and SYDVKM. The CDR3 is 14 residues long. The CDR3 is CASSRTGPIYGYTF. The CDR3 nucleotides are TGTGCCAGCAGTCGAACAGGGCCAATCTATGGCTACACCTTC.

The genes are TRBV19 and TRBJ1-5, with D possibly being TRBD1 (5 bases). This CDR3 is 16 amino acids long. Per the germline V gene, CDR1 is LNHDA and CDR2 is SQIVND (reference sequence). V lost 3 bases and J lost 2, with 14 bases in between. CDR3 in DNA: TGTGCCAGTAGTATCAACTGGGGCGGAGGCAATCAGCCCCAGCATTTT. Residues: CASSINWGGGNQPQHF. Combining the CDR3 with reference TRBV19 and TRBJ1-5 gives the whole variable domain DGGITQSPKYLFRKEGQNVTLSCEQNLNHDAMYWYRQDPGQGLRLIYYSQIVNDFQKGDIAEGYSVSREKKESFPLTVTSAQKNPTAFYLCASSINWGGGNQPQHFGDGTRLSIL.

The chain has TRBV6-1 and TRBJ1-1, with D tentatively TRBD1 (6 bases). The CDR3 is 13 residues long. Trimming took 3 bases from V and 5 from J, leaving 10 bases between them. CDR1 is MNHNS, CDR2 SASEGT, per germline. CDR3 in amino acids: CASSDRGGTEAFF. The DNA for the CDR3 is TGTGCCAGCAGTGACAGGGGTGGTACTGAAGCTTTCTTT.

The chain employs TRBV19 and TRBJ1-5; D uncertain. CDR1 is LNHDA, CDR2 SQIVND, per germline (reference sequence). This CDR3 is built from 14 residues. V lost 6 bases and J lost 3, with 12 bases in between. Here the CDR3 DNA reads TGTGCCAGTAGCTACCAGGAACTCAATCAGCCCCAGCATTTT. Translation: CASSYQELNQPQHF.

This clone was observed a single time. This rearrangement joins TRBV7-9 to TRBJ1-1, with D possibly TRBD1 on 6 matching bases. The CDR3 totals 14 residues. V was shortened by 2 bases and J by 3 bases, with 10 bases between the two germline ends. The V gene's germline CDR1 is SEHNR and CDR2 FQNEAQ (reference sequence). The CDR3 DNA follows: TGTGCCAGCAGCTTAAAAGGGGGTGACACTGAAGCTTTCTTT. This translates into CASSLKGGDTEAFF.